This TCR beta chain was sequenced in a study of cytomegalovirus exposure and HLA in healthy donors. Study results and limitations: Follow-up analysis found HLA locus-dependent TCR association rates, highest for DRB1 and lowest for HLA-C.

The PCR had 60 Vbeta and 13 Jbeta primers. The assay was immunoSEQ multiplex PCR, and TCRdb's table has in-frame clones only and misses some. The sample includes about 140,000 clones, roughly 80% of them seen just once. As for this clone: Its cognate antigen is unknown.

The sequenced sample consisted of PBMCs. The sequence was obtained from a middle-aged man in good health and CMV-seronegative.

The CDR3 is CASSPDRGHGYGYTF. CDR3 DNA: TGTGCCAGCTCACCGGACAGGGGGCATGGCTATGGCTACACCTTC. The chain is built from TRBV18 and TRBJ1-2; 11 bases are a match to TRBD1. The ends lost 3 bases at V and 4 bases at J; junction bases unmatched: 4. The CDR3 totals 15 residues. Germline lookup yields CDR1 KGHSH and CDR2 LQKENI.